This TCR beta chain was retrieved from a study of blood T cell repertoires in COVID-19. Looking at the study overall: The samples span acute and convalescent COVID-19 from the United States, Italy and Spain. PBMCs, B-cell-depleted T cells, or T cells were the source of the cDNA or gDNA that made up the material.

The authors' processing: By means of reference gene primer amplification, nucleated cell counts were estimated. TCRdb keeps only in-frame clones here, not all; method: immunoSEQ multiplex PCR. The V and J calls and the clone size are those of that table, but D and trimming were determined from the DNA. This table has about 170,000 clones, about 85% appearing once. With 4 bases removed from V and 10 bases from J, the gap between germline ends came to 16 bases. The CDR3 has 13 amino acids. Looked up from germline, CDR1 is SGHDN and CDR2 is FVKESK. The chain links TRBV14 to TRBJ1-1; a weak D match, TRBD1 (5 bases). The sequence was collected from a woman aged 80 or over in a cohort sampled during active or convalescent COVID-19. Sequencing input: peripheral blood. The DNA for the CDR3 is TGTGCCAGCAGCCCAACGCGGGCCGGGGGAGCTTTCTTT. Translated: CASSPTRAGGAFF.